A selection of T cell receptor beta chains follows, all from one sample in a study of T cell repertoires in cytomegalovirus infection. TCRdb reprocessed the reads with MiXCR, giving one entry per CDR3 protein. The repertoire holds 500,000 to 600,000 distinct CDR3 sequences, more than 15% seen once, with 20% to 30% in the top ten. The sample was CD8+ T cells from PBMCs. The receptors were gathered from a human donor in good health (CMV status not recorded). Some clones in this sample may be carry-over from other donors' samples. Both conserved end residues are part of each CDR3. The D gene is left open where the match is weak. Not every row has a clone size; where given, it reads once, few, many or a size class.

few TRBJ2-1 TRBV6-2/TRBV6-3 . CATKEDRNNEQFF TGTGCCACCAAGGAAGACAGGAACAATGAGCAGTTCTTC
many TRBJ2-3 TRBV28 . CASSLMRRRSTDTQYF TGTGCCAGCAGTTTAATGCGGAGAAGAAGCACAGATACGCAGTATTTT
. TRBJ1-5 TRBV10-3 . CAISGGGSQPQHF TGTGCCATCAGTGGAGGGGGTTCTCAGCCCCAGCATTTT
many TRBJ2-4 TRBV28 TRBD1 CASKGGQEPKNIQYF TGTGCCAGCAAGGGGGGACAGGAGCCCAAAAACATTCAGTACTTC
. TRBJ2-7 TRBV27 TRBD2 CASSSRAGGAYEQYF TGTGCCAGCAGTTCCCGAGCGGGAGGTGCCTACGAGCAGTACTTC
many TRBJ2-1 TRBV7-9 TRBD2 CASSLRLAGVSEQFF TGTGCCAGCAGCTTAAGACTAGCGGGAGTGTCTGAGCAGTTCTTC
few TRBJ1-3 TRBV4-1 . CASSQGPTPGNTIYF TGCGCCAGCAGCCAAGGACCGACCCCTGGAAACACCATATATTTT
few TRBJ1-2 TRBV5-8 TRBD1 CASSFLGQGGGYTF TGTGCCAGCAGCTTCCTGGGACAGGGGGGCGGCTACACCTTC
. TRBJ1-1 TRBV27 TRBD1 CASITYRGQGTEAFF TGTGCCAGCATTACGTACAGGGGGCAGGGCACTGAAGCTTTCTTT
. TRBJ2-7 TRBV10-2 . CASSTGGAYEQYF TGCGCCAGCAGTACCGGGGGAGCCTACGAGCAGTACTTC
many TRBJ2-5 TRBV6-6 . CASSYVRRQETQYF TGTGCCAGCAGTTACGTACGGAGGCAAGAGACCCAGTACTTC
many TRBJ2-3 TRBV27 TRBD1 CASSKILQGATDTQYF TGTGCCAGCAGCAAGATCTTACAGGGGGCAACAGATACGCAGTATTTT
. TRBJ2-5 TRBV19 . CASQGQFQETQYF TGTGCCAGTCAAGGGCAGTTCCAAGAGACCCAGTACTTC
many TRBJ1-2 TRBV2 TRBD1 CASSEEGQLYGYTF TGTGCCAGCAGTGAAGAGGGACAGCTTTATGGCTACACCTTC
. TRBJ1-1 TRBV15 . CATSRDLGPNTESFF TGTGCCACCAGCAGAGATCTCGGCCCGAACACTGAATCTTTCTTT
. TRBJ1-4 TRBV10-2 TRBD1 CASSEWTGATNEKQFF TGCGCAAGCAGTGAGTGGACAGGGGCGACAAATGAAAAACAGTTTTTT
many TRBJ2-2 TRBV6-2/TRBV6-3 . CASSGPDRKNTGELFF TGTGCCAGCAGTGGCCCTGACAGGAAAAACACCGGGGAGCTGTTTTTT
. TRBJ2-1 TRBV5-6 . CASSLVLRDGGNEQFF TGTGCCAGCAGCTTGGTGTTACGGGACGGTGGGAATGAGCAGTTCTTC
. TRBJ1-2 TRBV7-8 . CASTEGGSTYGYTF TGTGCCAGCACCGAGGGGGGCTCTACCTATGGCTACACCTTC
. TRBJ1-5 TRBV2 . CASSEEGEVYQPQHF TGTGCCAGCAGTGAAGAGGGTGAGGTATACCAGCCCCAGCATTTT
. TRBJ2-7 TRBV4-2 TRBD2 CASSQEKRLAGYYEQYF TGTGCCAGCAGCCAAGAAAAGAGACTAGCGGGCTACTACGAGCAGTACTTC
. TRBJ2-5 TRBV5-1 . CASSLGQGIEEYF TGCGCCAGCAGCTTGGGGCAGGGAATTGAAGAGTACTTC
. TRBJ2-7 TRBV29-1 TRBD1 CSVGGTGQSHEQYF TGCAGCGTTGGAGGGACAGGACAATCCCACGAGCAGTACTTC
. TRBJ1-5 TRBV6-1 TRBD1 CASSVYRGGQSNQPQHF TGTGCCAGCAGTGTCTACCGGGGGGGACAGAGCAATCAGCCCCAGCATTTT
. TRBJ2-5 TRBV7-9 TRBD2 CASSSTASGREYF TGTGCCAGCAGCTCGACGGCTAGCGGCCGGGAGTACTTC
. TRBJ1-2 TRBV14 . CASSQTPGYGYGYTF TGTGCCAGCAGCCAAACTCCGGGGTACGGCTATGGCTACACCTTC